This T cell receptor (beta chain) derives from a study of shared clonotypes between healthy human individuals. Study conclusions and caveats: The sharing of roughly 5% of naive CD4 clonotypes was seen across a few donors.

V was clipped by 5 bases and J by 8 bases, with 15 bases between them. The CDR3 has 13 residues. CDR1 is WNHNN and CDR2 is SYGVQD in the germline V gene (reference sequence). Every donor, a Caucasian adult, lived in Nashville, Tennessee. Method: immunoSEQ multiplex PCR; TCRdb's copy keeps in-frame clones and lacks some. The sample carries approximately 2.4 million clones, 95% recorded once. Comment on this clone: The target antigen is unknown.

The chain carries TRBV10-1 and TRBJ1-1; perhaps TRBD1 as D (5 bases). Source material: naive CD4+ T cells sorted from blood. Indicated subset: CD45RA+ positively selected. The TCR comes from a man between 18 and 35 years old in good health. The CDR3 loop is CASSTGTNREAFF. CDR3 DNA: TGCGCCAGCAGTACCGGGACCAACAGGGAAGCTTTCTTT.